These 10 T cell receptor beta chains were all obtained from the same sample, sequenced in a study of blood T cell repertoires in COVID-19. The protocol was immunoSEQ multiplex PCR, while the TCRdb copy is restricted to in-frame clones and leaves out a portion. The sample gives some 200,000 clones, almost 80% of which show up once; 17% is in the top ten. The sample was PBMCs or T cells enriched from blood (not recorded which). The receptors derive from a woman aged 45 to 65 who had recovered from COVID-19.

This clone was seen more than once but under ten times. The chain recombines TRBV5-1 with TRBJ2-6; 8 bases are a match to TRBD1. The CDR3 contains 16 residues. V trimming: 4 bases; J trimming: 0 bases; junction bases outside the gene matches: 3. Germline V lookup: CDR1 SGHRS, CDR2 YFSETQ. Here the CDR3 reads CASSQGQDSGANVLTF. The DNA of the CDR3 is TGCGCCAGCAGCCAGGGACAGGACTCTGGGGCCAACGTCCTGACTTTC. Full variable domain (missing parts from reference TRBV5-1 and TRBJ2-6): KAGVTQTPRYLIKTRGQQVTLSCSPISGHRSVSWYQQTPGQGLQFLFEYFSETQRNKGNFPGRFSGRQFSNSRSEMNVSTLELGDSALYLCASSQGQDSGANVLTFGAGSRLTVL.

The chain combines TRBV5-1 with TRBJ2-1; D might be TRBD2 (5 bases). The V and J ends lost 1 base and 4 bases respectively, with 6 bases between them. The CDR3 has 13 amino acids. From germline, CDR1 is SGHRS and CDR2 YFSETQ. Written as DNA, the CDR3 is TGCGCCAGCAGCTTGTCGGGATACAATGAGCAGTTCTTC. Its protein product is CASSLSGYNEQFF.

J is TRBJ2-1 and V is TRBV3-1 (or the pseudogene TRBV3-2); no definite D call. The CDR3 has 15 amino acids. Germline loops: CDR1 LGHDT, CDR2 YNNKEL (reference sequence). V gave up 4 bases and J gave up 3 bases, with 13 bases separating them. CDR3 bases: TGTGCCAGCAGCCCGCTCGCGGATAACTACAATGAGCAGTTCTTC. Translation gives CASSPLADNYNEQFF.

This sequence joins TRBV24-1 and TRBJ2-2, with a weak D call TRBD1 (5 bases). CDR1 is KGHDR, CDR2 SFDVKD, per germline. Between the trimmed V and J ends, which lost 9 bases and 1 base, there was a span of 11 bases. This CDR3 comprises 14 residues. The CDR3 reads CATGRGQNTGELFF. The CDR3 region has the DNA TGTGCCACCGGAAGAGGACAGAACACCGGGGAGCTGTTTTTT.

The genes are TRBV28 and TRBJ1-2; possible D gene TRBD1, 6 bases. The CDR3 length is 12 residues. Per the germline V gene, CDR1 is MDHEN and CDR2 is SYDVKM. V was clipped by 5 bases and J by 3 bases, with 7 bases between them. CDR3 nucleotide sequence: TGTGCCAGCAGTAGGACAGACTATGGCTACACCTTC. Translated: CASSRTDYGYTF.

This chain joins TRBV2 and TRBJ1-1; D is undetermined. Trimming cost V 6 bases and J 1 base, with 15 bases left between them. Germline loops: CDR1 SNHLY, CDR2 FYNNEI. The CDR3 loop spans 15 amino acids. The CDR3 DNA follows: TGTGCCAGCAGACCCACAGACCTCGCGAACACTGAAGCTTTCTTT. This gives the protein CASRPTDLANTEAFF. The full variable domain, its missing parts supplied by reference TRBV2 and TRBJ1-1, is EPEVTQTPSHQVTQMGQEVILRCVPISNHLYFYWYRQILGQKVEFLVSFYNNEISEKSEIFDDQFSVERPDGSNFTLKIRSTKLEDSAMYFCASRPTDLANTEAFFGQGTRLTVV.

This chain links TRBV10-3 with TRBJ2-7; 9 bases match TRBD2. Germline V gene lookup returns CDR1 ENHRY and CDR2 SYGVKD. CDR3 length equals 19 residues. Trimming cost V 2 bases and J 0 bases; bases outside gene matches: 14. CDR3 loop: CAISEPNPVDSGSSYEQYF. The CDR3, as DNA: TGTGCCATCAGTGAGCCAAACCCCGTCGATAGCGGGAGCTCCTACGAGCAGTACTTC.

The rearrangement links TRBV11-2 to TRBJ2-2; D is ambiguous. Germline V gene sequence: CDR1 SGHAT, CDR2 FQNNGV. The CDR3 consists of 15 residues. V gave up 0 bases and J gave up 0 bases, with 5 bases separating them. The CDR3 spells CASSLEGTNTGELFF. DNA of the CDR3: TGTGCCAGCAGCTTAGAGGGCACGAACACCGGGGAGCTGTTTTTT.

The count of this clone is one. The rearrangement links TRBV6-1 to TRBJ2-3; a possible D gene is TRBD2 (5 bases). CDR1 is MNHNS and CDR2 is SASEGT in the germline V gene. The CDR3 runs 15 residues. The V end was cut by 3 bases, the J end by 5 bases, with 15 bases between. This chain's CDR3 is CASSDRGWGRDTQYF. The CDR3 DNA is TGTGCCAGCAGTGATCGAGGGTGGGGAAGAGATACGCAGTATTTT.

V is TRBV7-9 and J is TRBJ2-1; 10 positions match TRBD2. Germline CDR1 and CDR2: SEHNR and FQNEAQ (reference sequence). V lost 3 bases to trimming and J lost 8 bases; unmatched junction nucleotides: 10. The CDR3 is made up of 16 amino acids. This CDR3 reads CASSFTGTSAAHEQFF. CDR3 bases: TGTGCCAGCAGCTTCACCGGGACTAGCGCCGCTCATGAGCAGTTCTTC. Filled out from reference TRBV7-9 and TRBJ2-1, the complete variable domain reads DTGVSQNPRHKITKRGQNVTFRCDPISEHNRLYWYRQTLGQGPEFLTYFQNEAQLEKSRLLSDRFSAERPKGSFSTLEIQRTEQGDSAMYLCASSFTGTSAAHEQFFGPGTRLTVL.